These T cell receptor beta chains were read from a single sample in a study of cytomegalovirus exposure and HLA in healthy donors. Measured with immunoSEQ multiplex PCR; TCRdb has only the in-frame clones, and not every one. Of some 56,000 clones listed, approximately 90% are singletons. What was sequenced was PBMCs. Source of these receptors: a man aged 18 to 30 in good health and CMV-seronegative. Each CDR3 is given with its conserved first and last residue. D genes are given only for firm matches. Rows give clone size only sometimes, using once, few, many, or a class for an expanded clone.

clone_size j_call d_call v_call cdr3_aa cdr3_nt
NA TRBJ2-5 TRBD2 TRBV4-1 CASGAAGVETQYF TGCGCCAGCGGTGCAGCGGGAGTAGAGACCCAGTACTTC
NA TRBJ1-2 NA TRBV6-5 CASSSQGLDTF TGTGCCAGCAGCTCCCAGGGGTTGGACACCTTC
NA TRBJ2-2 NA TRBV5-1 CASSLGQTNTGELFF TGCGCCAGCAGCTTGGGACAGACGAACACCGGGGAGCTGTTTTTT
NA TRBJ2-5 TRBD1 TRBV9 CASSGDRYETQYF TGTGCCAGCAGCGGGGACAGGTATGAGACCCAGTACTTC
NA TRBJ2-7 NA TRBV18 CASSPKLDEQYF TGTGCCAGCTCACCAAAATTAGATGAGCAGTACTTC
once TRBJ1-1 NA TRBV6-1 CASREGIEAFF TGTGCCAGCAGAGAGGGCATTGAAGCTTTCTTT
NA TRBJ2-7 TRBD2 TRBV4-1 CASSQDPGAGNSYEQYF TGCGCCAGCAGCCAAGATCCCGGAGCGGGGAATTCCTACGAGCAGTACTTC
NA TRBJ1-2 NA TRBV5-1 CASSLAAVERSNYGYTF TGCGCCAGCAGCTTGGCCGCGGTGGAGCGAAGCAACTATGGCTACACCTTC
NA TRBJ2-5 TRBD1 TRBV13 CASSVTGEYQETQYF TGTGCCAGCAGCGTGACAGGGGAGTACCAAGAGACCCAGTACTTC
NA TRBJ2-3 TRBD2 TRBV9 CASAGGGADTQYF TGTGCCAGCGCGGGAGGGGGGGCAGATACGCAGTATTTT
NA TRBJ2-1 TRBD2 TRBV4-2 CASSQDSPSGTDQFF TGTGCCAGCAGCCAAGATTCTCCTAGCGGGACGGACCAGTTCTTC
once TRBJ1-5 NA TRBV21-1 CASRTGPNQPQHF TGTGCCAGCAGGACAGGCCCCAATCAGCCCCAGCATTTT
once TRBJ1-3 NA TRBV9 CASRGVGNTIYF TGTGCCAGCAGGGGCGTCGGAAACACCATATATTTT
once TRBJ2-1 TRBD2 TRBV11-3 CASSRGGNEQFF TGTGCCAGCAGCCGGGGGGGGAACGAGCAGTTCTTC
few TRBJ2-7 TRBD2 TRBV6-1 CASSERGTGTSAPYEQYF TGTGCCAGCAGTGAACGGGGCACCGGGACTAGCGCTCCCTACGAGCAGTACTTC
NA TRBJ2-2 TRBD2 TRBV27 CASSSPYGAGGVNTGELFF TGTGCCAGCAGTTCCCCTTATGGCGCGGGAGGGGTGAACACCGGGGAGCTGTTTTTT
NA TRBJ1-2 TRBD1 TRBV5-4 CASSLGGGDGYTF TGTGCCAGCAGCTTGGGAGGGGGCGATGGCTACACCTTC
NA TRBJ2-3 NA TRBV28 CASRLPLGGETQYF TGTGCCAGCAGACTACCACTAGGCGGTGAAACGCAGTATTTT
NA TRBJ2-1 NA TRBV5-1 CASRWGVNEQFF TGCGCCAGCAGGTGGGGGGTCAATGAGCAGTTCTTC
NA TRBJ2-2 TRBD1 TRBV6-5 CASSRDSTGELFF TGTGCCAGCAGTCGGGACAGCACCGGGGAGCTGTTTTTT
NA TRBJ2-1 NA TRBV11-2 CASSSLASYNEQFF TGTGCCAGCAGCTCCCTAGCGAGCTACAATGAGCAGTTCTTC
NA TRBJ2-7 TRBD2 TRBV19 CASSTQTSGGRYEQYF TGTGCCAGTAGTACCCAGACTAGCGGGGGTCGCTACGAGCAGTACTTC
once TRBJ1-2 TRBD1 TRBV6-5 CASSRGQGIYGYTF TGTGCCAGCAGCCGAGGACAGGGGATATATGGCTACACCTTC
NA TRBJ2-5 NA TRBV7-6 CASSFRAETQYF TGTGCCAGCAGCTTTCGAGCAGAGACCCAGTACTTC
NA TRBJ2-3 NA TRBV9 CASSVAGGASTDTQYF TGTGCCAGCAGCGTAGCAGGCGGGGCTAGCACAGATACGCAGTATTTT
NA TRBJ2-1 NA TRBV6-6 CASSYLGGHEQFF TGTGCCAGCAGTTACCTCGGAGGGCATGAGCAGTTCTTC
NA TRBJ2-1 TRBD1 TRBV7-2 CASSPTGAAGDEQFF TGTGCCAGCAGCCCGACAGGGGCCGCCGGAGATGAGCAGTTCTTC
NA TRBJ2-5 TRBD1 TRBV4-3 CASSRDRLETQYF TGCGCCAGCAGCCGGGACAGATTGGAGACCCAGTACTTC
few TRBJ2-7 NA TRBV7-9 CASSPRSWLLFYEQYF TGTGCCAGCAGCCCCCGAAGTTGGCTTCTTTTCTACGAGCAGTACTTC
NA TRBJ2-3 TRBD1 TRBV11-2 CASSPTGTGVDTQYF TGTGCCAGCAGTCCAACCGGGACAGGGGTGGATACGCAGTATTTT
NA TRBJ1-1 NA TRBV11-2 CASSLEAVAGLAEAFF TGTGCCAGCAGCTTAGAGGCGGTGGCGGGGCTGGCTGAAGCTTTCTTT
NA TRBJ2-3 NA TRBV11-3 CASSLEAGATDTQYF TGTGCCAGCAGCTTAGAAGCAGGGGCCACAGATACGCAGTATTTT
NA TRBJ2-5 TRBD1 TRBV11-3 CASSLGGQGQETQYF TGTGCCAGCAGCTTAGGCGGACAGGGGCAAGAGACCCAGTACTTC
NA TRBJ2-3 NA TRBV7-2 CASSKAPYSGGTQYF TGTGCCAGCAGCAAAGCACCTTATAGCGGAGGTACGCAGTATTTT
NA TRBJ1-2 NA TRBV4-1 CASSQDALTLNYGYTF TGCGCCAGCAGCCAAGATGCCCTGACACTTAACTATGGCTACACCTTC
NA TRBJ2-7 NA TRBV21-1 CASSRPTSGSRSSYEQYF TGTGCCAGCAGTAGACCGACTAGCGGGAGCCGGAGCTCCTACGAGCAGTACTTC
NA TRBJ2-5 TRBD2 TRBV19 CASMEAGVGETQYF TGTGCCAGTATGGAAGCGGGAGTAGGCGAGACCCAGTACTTC
NA TRBJ2-5 TRBD1 TRBV5-4 CASSLGQLQETQYF TGTGCCAGCAGCCTGGGACAGCTTCAAGAGACCCAGTACTTC
NA TRBJ2-7 TRBD2 TRBV5-6 CASSASGSRGGYEQYF TGTGCCAGCAGCGCTAGCGGGAGCCGGGGTGGGTACGAGCAGTACTTC
NA TRBJ1-2 NA TRBV15 CATSRASTGMDYGYTF TGTGCCACCAGCAGAGCCTCTACGGGGATGGATTATGGCTACACCTTC
NA TRBJ1-2 TRBD1 TRBV25-1 CASQMTGTGYTF TGTGCCAGCCAAATGACAGGGACTGGCTACACCTTC
NA TRBJ1-1 TRBD1 TRBV29-1 CSARHRQGATNTEAFF TGCAGCGCTCGACATAGACAGGGGGCAACGAACACTGAAGCTTTCTTT
NA TRBJ2-5 NA TRBV7-2 CASSFYPHTQETQYF TGTGCCAGCAGCTTTTACCCCCACACACAAGAGACCCAGTACTTC
NA TRBJ2-6 TRBD2 TRBV7-3 CASSLAGTSGSGANVLTF TGTGCCAGCAGCCTCGCCGGGACTAGCGGGTCTGGGGCCAACGTCCTGACTTTC
NA TRBJ2-3 NA TRBV21-1 CASRTSGSDTQYF TGTGCCAGCAGGACTAGCGGGAGTGATACGCAGTATTTT
NA TRBJ2-5 NA TRBV6-5 CASREGPHVAQYF TGTGCCAGCAGGGAGGGGCCGCACGTGGCCCAGTACTTC
once TRBJ1-1 NA TRBV6-5 CASSRTLKNTEAFF TGTGCCAGCAGCCGGACACTTAAGAACACTGAAGCTTTCTTT